Listed below are T cell receptor beta chains from one sample, sequenced in a study of cytomegalovirus exposure and HLA in healthy donors. Sequencing used immunoSEQ multiplex PCR; TCRdb keeps in-frame clones, though not all of them. The sample includes 190,000 or so clones, around 81% of them seen just once. The specimen sequenced was PBMCs. These receptors originate from a woman aged 18-29 years in good health and CMV-seropositive. Both conserved end residues are part of each CDR3. The D gene is left open where the match is weak. Only part of the rows carry a size: once, few, many, or a class if the clone is expanded.

d_call	v_call	j_call	clone_size	cdr3_aa	cdr3_nt
TRBD1	TRBV19	TRBJ1-6	.	CASSIEQGARSPLHF	TGTGCCAGTAGTATAGAACAGGGGGCAAGGTCACCCCTCCACTTT
TRBD2	TRBV5-6	TRBJ2-3	once	CASSLATSGGPGDTQYF	TGTGCCAGCAGCTTGGCCACTAGCGGGGGGCCGGGAGATACGCAGTATTTT
TRBD1	TRBV2	TRBJ1-1	.	CASRAGGMNTEAFF	TGTGCCAGCAGAGCAGGGGGCATGAACACTGAAGCTTTCTTT
TRBD2	TRBV15	TRBJ2-1	.	CATSRDREGQGFPFF	TGTGCCACCAGCAGAGATAGGGAGGGCCAGGGTTTTCCGTTCTTC
.	TRBV4-3	TRBJ1-4	.	CASSPRGGQTNEKLFF	TGCGCCAGCTCGCCCCGAGGCGGACAGACTAATGAAAAACTGTTTTTT
.	TRBV7-9	TRBJ1-3	few	CASSSIRSSGNTIYF	TGTGCCAGCAGCTCTATCCGGTCTTCCGGAAACACCATATATTTT
.	TRBV9	TRBJ2-1	.	CASSGQGRLYNEQFF	TGTGCCAGCAGCGGGCAGGGCCGTTTATACAATGAGCAGTTCTTC
.	TRBV15	TRBJ1-5	once	CATSRATTGFGNQPQHF	TGTGCCACCAGCAGAGCCACGACGGGTTTTGGCAATCAGCCCCAGCATTTT
.	TRBV5-1	TRBJ2-5	once	CASSLAASPETQYF	TGCGCCAGCAGCTTGGCCGCGAGTCCGGAGACCCAGTACTTC
TRBD1	TRBV27	TRBJ2-5	once	CATSRQGRKTQYF	TGTGCCACTAGTAGACAGGGGAGAAAGACCCAGTACTTC
.	TRBV5-6	TRBJ2-3	.	CASSLATSQPTQYF	TGTGCCAGCAGCTTAGCGACTAGTCAGCCCACGCAGTATTTT
.	TRBV2	TRBJ2-1	.	CASSDGIGFVNEQFF	TGTGCCAGCAGTGATGGTATCGGGTTCGTCAATGAGCAGTTCTTC
.	TRBV11-3	TRBJ2-1	.	CASSFTLGGDNEQFF	TGTGCCAGCAGCTTCACCCTAGGGGGGGACAATGAGCAGTTCTTC
.	TRBV29-1	TRBJ2-5	.	CSVEGAGIRETQYF	TGCAGCGTTGAAGGGGCAGGGATTCGAGAGACCCAGTACTTC
.	TRBV28	TRBJ2-5	.	CASTGVAALETQYF	TGTGCCAGCACAGGGGTGGCCGCTTTGGAGACCCAGTACTTC
.	TRBV27	TRBJ1-2	once	CASRLAVNYGYTF	TGTGCCAGCAGGTTGGCCGTTAACTATGGCTACACCTTC
.	TRBV6-5	TRBJ1-1	.	CASRERDTAGTEAFF	TGTGCCAGCAGAGAAAGGGACACGGCCGGCACTGAAGCTTTCTTT
TRBD2	TRBV6-1	TRBJ2-5	.	CASSEALPDWGTTLFETQYF	TGTGCCAGCAGTGAAGCGCTTCCGGATTGGGGGACTACTCTTTTTGAGACCCAGTACTTC
TRBD1	TRBV5-1	TRBJ2-7	.	CASSHGTGGYEQYF	TGCGCCAGCAGCCACGGGACAGGGGGCTACGAGCAGTACTTC
.	TRBV5-6	TRBJ1-4	.	CASSLAGLANEKLFF	TGTGCCAGCAGCTTGGCAGGGTTAGCTAATGAAAAACTGTTTTTT
.	TRBV25-1	TRBJ1-6	once	CASSELAEYGSPLHF	TGTGCCAGCAGTGAATTGGCTGAATATGGTTCACCCCTCCACTTT
.	TRBV28	TRBJ1-1	.	CASSPEKTGEAFF	TGTGCCAGCAGTCCCGAGAAGACGGGAGAAGCTTTCTTT
TRBD2	TRBV29-1	TRBJ2-2	.	CSVELLAGGPNTGELFF	TGCAGCGTTGAACTTCTAGCGGGGGGACCGAACACCGGGGAGCTGTTTTTT
TRBD1	TRBV7-2	TRBJ2-7	.	CASSLDRGPYEQYF	TGTGCCAGCAGCTTAGACAGGGGGCCATACGAGCAGTACTTC
TRBD2	TRBV6-5	TRBJ2-7	few	CASSWGGEYEQYF	TGTGCCAGCAGTTGGGGAGGGGAGTACGAGCAGTACTTC
.	TRBV7-8	TRBJ1-1	once	CASSLVANTEAFF	TGTGCCAGCAGCTTAGTAGCGAACACTGAAGCTTTCTTT
TRBD1	TRBV6-1	TRBJ2-1	.	CASSEGRGRLEQFF	TGTGCCAGCAGTGAAGGCAGGGGGCGGCTTGAGCAGTTCTTC
TRBD1	TRBV25-1	TRBJ1-3	.	CASREAGQEGGNTIYF	TGTGCCAGCAGGGAGGCGGGACAGGAAGGGGGAAACACCATATATTTT
TRBD1	TRBV10-3	TRBJ1-2	many	CAIRGQDYTYTF	TGTGCCATCAGGGGACAGGATTATACCTACACCTTC
TRBD2	TRBV7-2	TRBJ2-1	.	CASSPNSGANEQFF	TGTGCCAGCAGCCCAAATAGCGGGGCCAATGAGCAGTTCTTC
.	TRBV29-1	TRBJ1-2	.	CSVASGTNYGYTF	TGCAGCGTTGCCTCCGGGACTAACTATGGCTACACCTTC
.	TRBV5-4	TRBJ2-3	.	CASNTPGGLSDTQYF	TGTGCCAGCAATACCCCTGGGGGCCTCTCAGATACGCAGTATTTT
.	TRBV7-2	TRBJ2-3	.	CASSFLVGRVGTDTQYF	TGTGCCAGCAGCTTCTTAGTAGGCAGGGTTGGCACAGATACGCAGTATTTT